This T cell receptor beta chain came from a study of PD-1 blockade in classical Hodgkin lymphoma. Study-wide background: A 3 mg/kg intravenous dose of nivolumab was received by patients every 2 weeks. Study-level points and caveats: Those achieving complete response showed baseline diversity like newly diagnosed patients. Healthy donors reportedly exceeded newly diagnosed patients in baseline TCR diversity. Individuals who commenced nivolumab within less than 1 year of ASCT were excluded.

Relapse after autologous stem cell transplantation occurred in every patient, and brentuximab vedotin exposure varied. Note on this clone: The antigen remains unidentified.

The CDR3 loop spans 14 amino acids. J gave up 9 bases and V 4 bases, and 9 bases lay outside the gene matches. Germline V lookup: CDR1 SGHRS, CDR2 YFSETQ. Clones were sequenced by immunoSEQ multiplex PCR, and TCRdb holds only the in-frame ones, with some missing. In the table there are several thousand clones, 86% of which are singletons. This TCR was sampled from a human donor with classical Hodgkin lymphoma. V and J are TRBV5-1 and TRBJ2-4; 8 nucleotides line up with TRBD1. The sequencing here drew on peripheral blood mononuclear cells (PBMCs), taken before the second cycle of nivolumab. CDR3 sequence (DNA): TGCGCCAGCAGCCCTGGACAGGGTGTCGGCATTCAGTACTTC. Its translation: CASSPGQGVGIQYF. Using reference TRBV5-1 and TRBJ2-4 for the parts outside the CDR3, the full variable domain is KAGVTQTPRYLIKTRGQQVTLSCSPISGHRSVSWYQQTPGQGLQFLFEYFSETQRNKGNFPGRFSGRQFSNSRSEMNVSTLELGDSALYLCASSPGQGVGIQYFGAGTRLSVL.